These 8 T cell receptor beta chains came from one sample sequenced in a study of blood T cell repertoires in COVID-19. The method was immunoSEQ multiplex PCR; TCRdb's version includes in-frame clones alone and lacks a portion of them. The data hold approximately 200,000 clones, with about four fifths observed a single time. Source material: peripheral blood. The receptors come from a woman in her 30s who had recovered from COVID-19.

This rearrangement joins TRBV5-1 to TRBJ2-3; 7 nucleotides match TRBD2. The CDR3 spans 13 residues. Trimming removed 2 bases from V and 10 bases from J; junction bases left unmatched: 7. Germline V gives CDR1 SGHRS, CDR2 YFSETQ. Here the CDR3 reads CASSLISSGSQYF. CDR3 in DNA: TGCGCCAGCAGCTTAATTTCTAGCGGTTCGCAGTATTTT. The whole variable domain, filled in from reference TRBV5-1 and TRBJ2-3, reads KAGVTQTPRYLIKTRGQQVTLSCSPISGHRSVSWYQQTPGQGLQFLFEYFSETQRNKGNFPGRFSGRQFSNSRSEMNVSTLELGDSALYLCASSLISSGSQYFGPGTRLTVL.

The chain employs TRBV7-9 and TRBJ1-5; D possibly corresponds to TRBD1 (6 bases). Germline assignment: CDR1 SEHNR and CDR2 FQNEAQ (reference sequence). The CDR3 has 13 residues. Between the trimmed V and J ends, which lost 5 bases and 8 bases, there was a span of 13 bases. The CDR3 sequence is CASSLQGGKPQHF. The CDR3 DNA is TGTGCCAGCAGCCTACAGGGTGGGAAGCCCCAGCATTTT.

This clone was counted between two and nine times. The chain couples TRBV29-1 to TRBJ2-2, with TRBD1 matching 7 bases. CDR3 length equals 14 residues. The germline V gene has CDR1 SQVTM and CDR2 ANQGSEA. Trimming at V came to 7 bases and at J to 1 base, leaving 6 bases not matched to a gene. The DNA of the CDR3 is TGCAGCGCTTCAAGGGGGCTGAACACCGGGGAGCTGTTTTTT. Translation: CSASRGLNTGELFF.

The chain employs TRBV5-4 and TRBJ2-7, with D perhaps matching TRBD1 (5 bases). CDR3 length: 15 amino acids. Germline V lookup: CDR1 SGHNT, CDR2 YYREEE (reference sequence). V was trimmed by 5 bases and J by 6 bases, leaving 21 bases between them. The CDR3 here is CASSRDYQGVREQYF. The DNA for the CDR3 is TGTGCCAGCAGTCGAGATTACCAAGGGGTCCGCGAGCAGTACTTC.

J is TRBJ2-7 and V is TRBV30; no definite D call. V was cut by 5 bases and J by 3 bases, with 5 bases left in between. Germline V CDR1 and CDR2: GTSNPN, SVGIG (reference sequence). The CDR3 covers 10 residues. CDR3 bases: TGTGCCTGGGGTCTCTACGAGCAGTACTTC. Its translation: CAWGLYEQYF.

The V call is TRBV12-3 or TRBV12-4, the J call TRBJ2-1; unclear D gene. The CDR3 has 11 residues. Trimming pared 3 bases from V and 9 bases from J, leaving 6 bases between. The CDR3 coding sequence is TGTGCCAGCAGTTTGAACGGTGAGCAGTTCTTC. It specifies CASSLNGEQFF.

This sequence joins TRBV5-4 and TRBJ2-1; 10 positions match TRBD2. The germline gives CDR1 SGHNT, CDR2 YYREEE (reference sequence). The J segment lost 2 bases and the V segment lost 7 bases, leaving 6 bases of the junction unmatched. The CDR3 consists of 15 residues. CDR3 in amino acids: CASGLAGAAYNEQFF. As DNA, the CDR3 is TGTGCCAGCGGGCTAGCGGGAGCCGCCTACAATGAGCAGTTCTTC.

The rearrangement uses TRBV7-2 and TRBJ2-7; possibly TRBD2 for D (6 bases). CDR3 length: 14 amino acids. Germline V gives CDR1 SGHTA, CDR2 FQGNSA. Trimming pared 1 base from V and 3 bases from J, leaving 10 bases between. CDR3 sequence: CASSLGGIDYEQYF. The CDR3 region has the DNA TGTGCCAGCAGCTTAGGCGGGATCGACTACGAGCAGTACTTC.